Here is one T cell receptor (beta chain) with its context. This clonotype appeared a single time. Its antigen remains unidentified. Nothing much larger sits one base from this clone, and base qualities are not available. A single read constitutes weak evidence. Taken from the germline V gene, the CDR1 and CDR2 loops are SGHRS and YFSETQ. For this chain, trimming is 6 bases at the V end and 2 bases at the J end, and the number of junction bases without a gene match is 8. Counted from cysteine to phenylalanine, this CDR3 has 15 amino acids. The sequence is cut down to CDR3 DNA, 45 bases in frame from base 1. The sample is drawn from a study of regulatory T cells in long-lasting Graves disease (dated by TCRdb to the early 2020s). General notes on the study: Newly diagnosed Graves' disease patients had taken antithyroid drugs for less than 3 months. Peripheral blood TCR sequencing and RNA sequencing compared persistent Graves' disease patients with newly diagnosed Graves' disease patients. The study was conducted in China and was registered as a clinical trial. A total of around 35 samples were covered by TCR sequencing, comprising some 13 persistent and around 20 newly diagnosed Graves' disease patients.

The library relied on multiplex PCR. Sequenced on an Illumina HiSeq 4000. iRepertoire HTBI primers and Arm-PCR amplification of CDR3 regions were used to construct TCR beta libraries. PCR products were gel purified before sequencing. In the original analysis: Gene usage analysis of CDR3 amino acid clonotypes relied on the roughly 60 TRBV and 15 or so TRBJ segments identified across samples. Filtered high-quality paired reads were merged into contigs using COPE and FqMerger. Contigs were aligned with BLAST to IMGT TRBV, TRBD and TRBJ reference genes, and CDR3 was defined per IMGT. Clonotypes above 0.1% frequency were classified as highly expanded clones. Shannon entropy served as the measure of repertoire diversity, while the Gini coefficient captured V-J evenness. Public clonotypes were defined as clonotypes shared by more than one individual. The public reads were run again by TCRdb, first through fastp at Q25 and then through MiXCR, and only productive beta chains were kept. Every distinct CDR3 protein forms one entry, paired with its most common genes and DNA. TCRdb, not the original authors, processed these V and J calls. The sample records hundreds of thousands of distinct CDR3 sequences, about 16% of which are singletons. The ten largest clones add up to 20% to 25% of the sample.

Taken with the paper, the label for time point translates to: newly diagnosed GD, antithyroid drugs for less than 3 months. For both TCR sequencing and RNA sequencing, RNA was extracted from PBMCs using TRIzol. The diagnosis of Graves' disease was made according to American Thyroid Association guidelines. Patients for the study were recruited at an endocrinology department in Xi'an, China. Each patient gave about 10 milliliters of peripheral blood, collected in an EDTA anticoagulant tube. Ficoll Paque Plus density gradient separation was used to isolate PBMCs, and no further T cell sorting was done. An Agilent 2100 Bioanalyzer and agarose gel were used to check RNA quality, while a NanoDrop 2000 measured RNA concentration. Study-wide findings and limitations: As a limitation, the authors acknowledged that the small sample size may reduce accuracy. Compared with newly diagnosed patients, patients with persistent Graves' disease had lower TCR Shannon entropy and fewer highly expanded clones, which suggests clonal expansion. Only peripheral blood was studied, because thyroid tissue, the primary lesion, was inaccessible. Only the TCR beta chain was sequenced and analyzed. A larger number of public clonotypes was shared among persistent patients (approximately 2,600) than among newly diagnosed patients (over 850). Preferential use of TRBV28, TRBJ1-2 and TRBJ2-5 was observed in persistent disease, whereas TRBV20-1 and TRBJ2-1 were favored in newly diagnosed disease.

The same sample was also used in a study of T cells in Graves' hyperthyroidism and ophthalmopathy. The other study reports the following: Graves' hyperthyroidism was defined as stable when no progression to ophthalmopathy occurred over 18 months of follow-up. Hyperthyroidism patients were aged 18 to 65 years and newly diagnosed, with disease duration of less than 2 months. Patients with uncontrolled infections, other autoimmune diseases, pregnancy or lactation were excluded. Diagnoses relied on clinical symptoms, serum thyroxine and TRAb, thyroid ultrasound and orbital computed tomography. The TCR CDR3 was subjected to a first round of RT-PCR using the HTBI primer set and the Qiagen OneStep RT-PCR kit. Most expanded thyroid clonotypes (frequency above 0.001) were also detected in blood, a finding suggesting that blood repertoires may reflect thyroid immune responses. A 13 V-J signature model separated ophthalmopathy from stable hyperthyroidism, with roughly 88% sensitivity and 81.08% specificity in cross-validation and 80%/75% in testing. During validation, the model predicted progression to ophthalmopathy a median of approximately 6.5 months ahead of onset, with approximately 70% sensitivity and 72.22% specificity. To identify distinguishing TCR V-J signatures, a discovery cohort of around 100 patients was used, comprising under 45 with Graves' ophthalmopathy and around 60 with stable Graves' hyperthyroidism. Whether ophthalmopathy could be predicted prospectively was tested in an independent validation cohort made up of roughly 19 hyperthyroidism patients plus 17 patients who later progressed to ophthalmopathy. The approximately 100 discovery patients were divided at random into training and test sets in a 7:3 ratio. The study also compared thyroid tissue and blood T-cell repertoires from roughly six Graves' hyperthyroidism patients. After sampling, hyperthyroidism patients received methimazole starting at 30 mg daily, and ophthalmopathy patients received high-dose intravenous methylprednisolone. A second multiplex PCR round built the libraries, followed by size selection and purification. Sequencing of the libraries was done on an Illumina HiSeq2000 using paired-end 100 bp reads. SOAPnuke was used to process the raw data, removing reads that contained adapters or uncalled bases, had a mean Phred below 15, or lacked an exact match to the constant primer or identifier. COPE v1.2.5 was used to merge high-quality paired reads, and clonotypes were defined as unique nucleotide sequences. MiTCR v1.1 was used to align the clonotypes against IMGT TRBV, TRBD and TRBJ reference segments. Analysis was restricted to V-J combinations with a frequency above 0.0001, which covered roughly 99% of repertoires. A TCS score was defined as the ratio of F50 (clonal expansion) to E x V (chaos), with BLOSUM62-based TCRdist applied between CDR3 peptides within each V-J. Welch's t-statistics and random forest reduced just over 500 V-J features to 13, which were used in a naive Bayes classifier (R e1071). No statistical method was used to fix the sample size in advance, and group allocation was not hidden from the investigators. The paper reports TCR Vbeta CDR3 sequencing of roughly 140 peripheral blood samples: approximately 41 ophthalmopathy, some 80 hyperthyroidism and approximately 17 progressor patients.

The sequence links TRBV5-1 to TRBJ2-1, with 7 middle bases fitting TRBD2. Sequences were derived from peripheral blood mononuclear cells (PBMCs), sampled at new diagnosis, from a patient treated with antithyroid drugs. The receptor comes from a woman aged 40 to 65 with Graves disease. Donor details come from another sample of the same person, matched by shared clones. The CDR3: CASTPSGGPYNEQFF. The DNA reads as follows: TGCGCCAGCACTCCTTCGGGGGGACCCTACAATGAGCAGTTCTTC.